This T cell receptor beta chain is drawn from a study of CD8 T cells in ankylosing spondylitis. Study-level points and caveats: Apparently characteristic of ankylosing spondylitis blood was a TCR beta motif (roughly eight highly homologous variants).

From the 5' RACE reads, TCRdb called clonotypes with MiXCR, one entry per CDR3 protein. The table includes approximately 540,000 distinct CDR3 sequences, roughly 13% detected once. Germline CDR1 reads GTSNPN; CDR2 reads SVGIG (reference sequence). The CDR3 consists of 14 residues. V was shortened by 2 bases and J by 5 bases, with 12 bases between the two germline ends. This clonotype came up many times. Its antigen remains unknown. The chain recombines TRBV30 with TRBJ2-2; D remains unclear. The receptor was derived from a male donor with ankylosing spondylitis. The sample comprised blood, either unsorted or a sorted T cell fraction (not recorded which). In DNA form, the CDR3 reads TGTGCCTGGAGTAGAATGGGTACGACCGGGGAGCTGTTTTTT. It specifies CAWSRMGTTGELFF. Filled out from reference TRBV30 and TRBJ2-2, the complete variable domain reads SQTIHQWPATLVQPVGSPLSLECTVEGTSNPNLYWYRQAAGRGLQLLFYSVGIGQISSEVPQNLSASRPQDRQFILSSKKLLLSDSGFYLCAWSRMGTTGELFFGEGSRLTVL.